The clone carrying this T cell receptor (beta chain) has a single count. The antigen is unknown. At one of its ends the junction is not consistent with the germline gene, which may arise from a read error. The culture ran for approximately 10 days, and then CD4+ T cells were isolated. Having tested negative for nucleocapsid antibodies, the vaccine recipients showed no prior SARS-CoV-2 infection. This sample was included in a study of vaccination effects on CD4 cells after COVID-19. The repertoire was sequenced with immunoSEQ multiplex PCR; TCRdb's copy has only in-frame clones and lacks some. The sample consists of roughly 56,000 clones, roughly 80% of them appearing once. Germline assignment: CDR1 KGHSH and CDR2 LQKENI. The CDR3 runs to 15 residues.

Material: CD4+ T cells from PBMCs cultured without peptide, obtained before COVID-19 vaccination. The receptor comes from a human donor who received a COVID-19 vaccine. The chain joins TRBV18 to TRBJ1-1; D possibly corresponds to TRBD1 (5 bases). CDR3 protein: CASSSPGTVNTEAFF. CDR3 sequence (DNA): TGTGCCAGCTCATCACCCGGGACGGTGAACACTGAAGCTTTCTTT.